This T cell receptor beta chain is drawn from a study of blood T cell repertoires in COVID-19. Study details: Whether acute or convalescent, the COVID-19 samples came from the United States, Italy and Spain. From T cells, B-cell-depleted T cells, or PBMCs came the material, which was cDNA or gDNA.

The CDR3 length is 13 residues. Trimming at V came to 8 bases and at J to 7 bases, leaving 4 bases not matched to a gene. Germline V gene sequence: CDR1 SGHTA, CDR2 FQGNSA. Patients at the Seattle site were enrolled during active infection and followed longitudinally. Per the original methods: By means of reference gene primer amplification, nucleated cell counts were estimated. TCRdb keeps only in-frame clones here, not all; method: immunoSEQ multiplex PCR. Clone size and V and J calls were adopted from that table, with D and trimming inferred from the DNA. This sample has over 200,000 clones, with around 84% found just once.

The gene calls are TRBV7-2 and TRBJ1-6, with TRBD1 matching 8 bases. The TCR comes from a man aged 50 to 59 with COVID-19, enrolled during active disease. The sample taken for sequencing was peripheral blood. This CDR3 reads CASCGTGNSPLHF. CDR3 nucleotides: TGTGCCAGCTGTGGGACAGGCAATTCACCCCTCCACTTT.